Below are 27 T cell receptor beta chains sequenced from a single sample in a study of shared clonotypes between healthy human individuals. Produced via immunoSEQ multiplex PCR; TCRdb's table is partial and in-frame only. The sample includes approximately 2.1 million clones, over 90% of them seen just once. Sequencing input: naive CD4+ T cells from PBMCs. Subset: CD45RA+ positively selected. These receptors were obtained from a man between 18 and 29 years old in good health. Some clones in this sample may be carry-over from other donors' samples.

The V call is TRBV14, the J call TRBJ2-5, with D hard to call. This CDR3 has 13 amino acids. The V gene lost 4 bases and the J gene lost 4 bases, with 10 bases spanning the gap. Germline V gives CDR1 SGHDN, CDR2 FVKESK. CDR3 in amino acids: CASSLASGETQYF. The CDR3, as DNA: TGTGCCAGCAGCCTGGCCAGTGGAGAGACCCAGTACTTC.

This sequence joins TRBV4-1 and TRBJ2-1; 7 nucleotides match TRBD1. Germline trimming cut 3 bases from V and 3 bases from J; bases unmatched to any gene: 8. This CDR3 region has 16 residues. In germline, CDR1 is MGHRA, CDR2 YSYEKL. CDR3 in DNA: TGCGCCAGCAGCCAGCCCCGGGACAGTTTCTACAATGAGCAGTTCTTC. Its translation: CASSQPRDSFYNEQFF.

The chain recombines TRBV19 with TRBJ1-5; no clear D. The CDR3 consists of 18 residues. The ends were cut back, 6 bases at V and 0 bases at J, with 21 bases in the middle. Germline values: CDR1 LNHDA, CDR2 SQIVND (reference sequence). The CDR3 DNA reads TGTGCCAGTAGGGCGGGCCGTAGTAGAGTCTATAGCAATCAGCCCCAGCATTTT. Amino acid sequence: CASRAGRSRVYSNQPQHF. Combining the CDR3 with reference TRBV19 and TRBJ1-5 gives the whole variable domain DGGITQSPKYLFRKEGQNVTLSCEQNLNHDAMYWYRQDPGQGLRLIYYSQIVNDFQKGDIAEGYSVSREKKESFPLTVTSAQKNPTAFYLCASRAGRSRVYSNQPQHFGDGTRLSIL.

This chain connects TRBV20-1 to TRBJ2-7, with D tentatively TRBD1 (5 bases). With 6 bases removed from V and 6 bases from J, the gap between germline ends came to 12 bases. The CDR3 is 11 amino acids. CDR1 and CDR2 (germline): DFQATT, SNEGSKA (reference sequence). The DNA of the CDR3 is TGCAGTGCAGAAGGGGATGGCGAGCAGTACTTC. This sequence encodes CSAEGDGEQYF.

The chain couples TRBV27 to TRBJ1-2, with D maybe TRBD1 (5 bases). Trimming shortened V by 3 bases and J by 4 bases, and 18 bases separated the two germline ends. The germline V gene encodes CDR1 MNHEY and CDR2 SMNVEV (reference sequence). This CDR3 comprises 16 residues. The CDR3 region is CASSFRSGRAGYGYTF. In DNA form, the CDR3 reads TGTGCCAGCAGTTTTCGGAGTGGCAGGGCGGGCTATGGCTACACCTTC.

This chain joins TRBV6-1 and TRBJ1-3; D might be TRBD1 (6 bases). Deletions cut 8 bases from V and 1 base from J, with 12 bases between. Germline CDR1 and CDR2: MNHNS and SASEGT. The CDR3 consists of 14 residues. Here the CDR3 reads CASRGGLSGNTIYF. The DNA for the CDR3 is TGTGCCAGCCGCGGGGGGCTTTCTGGAAACACCATATATTTT.

Concerning this clone: This CDR3 is also generated by other DNA sequences in the sample. The chain combines TRBV28 with TRBJ2-7; TRBD2 matches 8 bases. CDR3 length equals 13 residues. Germline assignment: CDR1 MDHEN and CDR2 SYDVKM. The ends lost 6 bases at V and 4 bases at J; junction bases unmatched: 5. Here the CDR3 reads CASRAGGPYEQYF. In DNA, the CDR3 is TGTGCCAGCAGGGCGGGAGGCCCGTACGAGCAGTACTTC.

In nucleotides, the CDR3 is TGTGCCAGCAGCCTCCCCGGGGACCTAGCAGAAAAACTGTTTTTT. This sequence encodes CASSLPGDLAEKLFF. The rearrangement uses TRBV4-2 and TRBJ1-4, with a tentative D call TRBD1 (5 bases). Germline CDR1 and CDR2: LGHNA and YNFKEQ. Trimming stripped 4 bases from V and 8 bases from J, with 17 bases between. The CDR3 totals 15 residues.

The chain links TRBV11-2 to TRBJ2-5, with D possibly being TRBD1 or TRBD2 (5 bases each). This CDR3 spans 15 amino acids. V was trimmed by 4 bases and J by 0 bases, leaving 12 bases between them. Per germline, CDR1 SGHAT and CDR2 FQNNGV. CDR3 amino acids: CASSWGRMYQETQYF. The CDR3 nucleotides are TGTGCCAGCAGCTGGGGACGGATGTACCAAGAGACCCAGTACTTC.

Concerning this clone: Other DNA sequences from this sample encode an identical CDR3 as well. The chain combines TRBV28 with TRBJ1-2, with 7 bases lining up with TRBD1. CDR1 is MDHEN, CDR2 SYDVKM, per germline. The CDR3 contains 13 residues. With V trimmed by 3 bases and J by 2 bases, 0 bases remained unmatched. The CDR3 DNA sequence: TGTGCCAGCAGTTTGACAGGGAACTATGGCTACACCTTC. Translating gives CASSLTGNYGYTF.

The chain couples TRBV5-5 to TRBJ1-5; no reliable D call. Trimming left V 4 bases short and J 7 bases short, with 12 bases between. This CDR3 has 13 residues. Germline V CDR1 and CDR2: SGHKS, YYEKEE (reference sequence). The CDR3 loop reads CASSLDLKQPQHF. In DNA form, the CDR3 reads TGTGCCAGCAGCCTCGATTTAAAACAGCCCCAGCATTTT.

J is TRBJ2-7 and V is TRBV5-1, with D hard to call. Germline CDR1 SGHRS, CDR2 YFSETQ. The CDR3 contains 17 residues. Trimming pared 5 bases from V and 3 bases from J, leaving 24 bases between. This CDR3 reads CASSPTVTRLQNYEQYF. The CDR3 coding sequence is TGCGCCAGCAGTCCCACAGTGACCAGACTCCAAAACTACGAGCAGTACTTC.

As for this clone: Other nucleotide sequences from this sample produce the same CDR3. The chain uses TRBV18 and TRBJ2-7, with 9 bases identical to TRBD1. This CDR3 has 15 amino acids. Losses at the gene ends were 6 bases for V and 1 base for J; bases not matched to a gene: 7. Germline V CDR1 and CDR2: KGHSH, LQKENI. CDR3: CASSLPGQGSYEQYF. As DNA, the CDR3 is TGTGCCAGCTCTCTCCCGGGACAGGGATCCTACGAGCAGTACTTC. The variable domain in full, completed from reference TRBV18 and TRBJ2-7, reads NAGVMQNPRHLVRRRGQEARLRCSPMKGHSHVYWYRQLPEEGLKFMVYLQKENIIDESGMPKERFSAEFPKEGPSILRIQQVVRGDSAAYFCASSLPGQGSYEQYFGPGTRLTVT.

V usage is TRBV5-1 and J usage is TRBJ2-7; 11 nucleotides line up with TRBD2. The CDR3 spans 18 residues. Germline CDR1 is SGHRS and CDR2 is YFSETQ. The junction had 15 bases not matched to a gene; V was cut back by 5 bases and J by 2 bases. CDR3 bases: TGCGCCAGCAGAAAGGGACACGAGGGACTAGCGGAGACCTACGAGCAGTACTTC. Translated, it gives CASRKGHEGLAETYEQYF.

V is TRBV5-1 and J is TRBJ2-7; 8 bases agree with TRBD1. The CDR3 covers 15 residues. With V trimmed by 3 bases and J by 7 bases, 12 bases remained unmatched. From germline, CDR1 is SGHRS and CDR2 YFSETQ. The chain's CDR3 is CASSSFDRGVSEQYF. The CDR3 DNA reads as TGCGCCAGCAGCTCTTTCGACAGGGGAGTTTCGGAGCAGTACTTC.

The chain has TRBV29-1 and TRBJ2-1, with 8 bases that match TRBD2. CDR1 SQVTM and CDR2 ANQGSEA come from the germline V gene. CDR3 length: 13 residues. V shed 1 base, J shed 14 bases, and the junction held 10 bases outside the gene matches. CDR3 protein: CSVEGLGFGREFF. For the CDR3, the DNA is TGCAGCGTTGAAGGGTTGGGCTTCGGGAGGGAGTTCTTC.

This clone was detected only once. The J gene is TRBJ2-7, the V gene TRBV10-3; a possible D gene is TRBD2 (6 bases). The CDR3 spans 16 residues. The V gene's germline CDR1 is ENHRY and CDR2 SYGVKD. V was pared by 6 bases and J by 1 base, with 19 bases between. This chain's CDR3 is CAISASLSGQSYEQYF. DNA for the CDR3: TGTGCCATCAGCGCATCGCTTAGCGGCCAATCCTACGAGCAGTACTTC.

The V and J genes are TRBV5-4 and TRBJ2-5; tentative D call: TRBD1 (6 bases). Germline V gene sequence: CDR1 SGHNT, CDR2 YYREEE (reference sequence). Deletions cut 3 bases from V and 5 bases from J, with 17 bases between. The CDR3 is 15 amino acids. For the CDR3, the DNA is TGTGCCAGCAGCTCCAGTGGGGGCCCCCAGGAGACCCAGTACTTC. As protein: CASSSSGGPQETQYF.

J is TRBJ2-7 and V is TRBV5-4, with D tentatively TRBD2 (7 bases). Germline CDR1 is SGHNT and CDR2 is YYREEE (reference sequence). Trimming cost V 4 bases and J 1 base, with 18 bases left between them. The CDR3 contains 16 residues. The CDR3 reads CASSPKGGAASYEQYF. The CDR3 DNA follows: TGTGCCAGCAGCCCGAAGGGGGGGGCCGCTTCCTACGAGCAGTACTTC.

The chain joins TRBV14 to TRBJ2-7; 7 nucleotides align to TRBD1. There are 13 residues in the CDR3. Trimming cost V 8 bases and J 2 bases; bases outside gene matches: 6. In germline, CDR1 is SGHDN, CDR2 FVKESK. In DNA form, the CDR3 reads TGTGCCAGCGGGGGACAGCTGACCTACGAGCAGTACTTC. As protein: CASGGQLTYEQYF.

The chain combines TRBV6-6 with TRBJ2-2; 10 bases map to TRBD1. J gave up 5 bases and V 0 bases, and 3 bases lay outside the gene matches. The CDR3 runs 16 residues. Germline CDR1 and CDR2: MNHNY and SVGAGI (reference sequence). CDR3 coding DNA: TGTGCCAGCAGTTACTCGCGGACAGGGGGAACCGGGGAGCTGTTTTTT. Protein sequence: CASSYSRTGGTGELFF.

This clone has a single count. This sequence joins TRBV5-6 and TRBJ2-3, with TRBD2 as a possible D gene (6 bases). V was cut by 4 bases and J by 8 bases, with 14 bases left in between. CDR1 and CDR2 from the germline V gene are SGHDT and YYEEEE. This CDR3 region has 13 residues. DNA for the CDR3: TGTGCCAGCAGCCCGTCGGGGCGGGGTACGCAGTATTTT. This codes for CASSPSGRGTQYF.

The DNA for the CDR3 is TGTGCCAGCTCACCAGGGTTGGGGGGCAAAAACATTCAGTACTTC. This gives the protein CASSPGLGGKNIQYF. The J gene is TRBJ2-4, the V gene TRBV18; D may be TRBD2 (6 bases). This CDR3 comprises 15 residues. From germline, CDR1 is KGHSH and CDR2 LQKENI. Trimming removed 2 bases at V and 3 bases at J, with 11 bases between.

The chain combines TRBV29-1 with TRBJ2-5; the match to TRBD1 covers 11 bases. Per germline, CDR1 SQVTM and CDR2 ANQGSEA. V lost 7 bases, J lost 3 bases, and 7 bases stayed unmatched. The CDR3 loop spans 14 amino acids. The CDR3 loop is CSGHRDRGEETQYF. DNA of the CDR3: TGCAGCGGCCACCGGGACAGGGGGGAAGAGACCCAGTACTTC. Full variable domain (missing parts from reference TRBV29-1 and TRBJ2-5): SAVISQKPSRDICQRGTSLTIQCQVDSQVTMMFWYRQQPGQSLTLIATANQGSEATYESGFVIDKFPISRPNLTFSTLTVSNMSPEDSSIYLCSGHRDRGEETQYFGPGTRLLVL.

This chain links TRBV5-4 with TRBJ2-2; either TRBD1 or TRBD2 may fit D (5 bases each). Germline CDR1 is SGHNT and CDR2 is YYREEE (reference sequence). V was clipped by 0 bases and J by 1 base, with 10 bases between them. The CDR3 covers 16 residues. For the CDR3, the DNA is TGTGCCAGCAGCTTGGTGGGACGGCAGAACACCGGGGAGCTGTTTTTT. This sequence encodes CASSLVGRQNTGELFF. The full variable domain, its missing parts supplied by reference TRBV5-4 and TRBJ2-2, is ETGVTQSPTHLIKTRGQQVTLRCSSQSGHNTVSWYQQALGQGPQFIFQYYREEENGRGNFPPRFSGLQFPNYSSELNVNALELDDSALYLCASSLVGRQNTGELFFGEGSRLTVL.

The chain carries TRBV29-1 and TRBJ2-7; 10 bases match TRBD1. The CDR3 is 14 residues long. Germline values: CDR1 SQVTM, CDR2 ANQGSEA. J was trimmed by 2 bases and V by 6 bases; bases with no gene match: 7. DNA of the CDR3: TGCAGCGTGGGTCCGGGACAGGGGACCTACGAGCAGTACTTC. Its protein is CSVGPGQGTYEQYF.

CDR3 DNA: TGTGCCAGTAGCCCGCGGGAGGGCCGGAATGAGCAGTTCTTC. Translating it yields CASSPREGRNEQFF. The V and J genes are TRBV19 and TRBJ2-1; 9 nucleotides line up with TRBD2. V shed 6 bases and J 7 bases; nucleotides not matched to a gene: 7. CDR1 and CDR2 (germline): LNHDA, SQIVND (reference sequence). CDR3 length: 14 residues.